These 27 T cell receptor beta chains came from one sample sequenced in a study of blood T cell repertoires in COVID-19. Method: immunoSEQ multiplex PCR; TCRdb's copy keeps in-frame clones and lacks some. The data contain hundreds of thousands of clones, about nine tenths of them seen just once; the ten biggest clones take up approximately 4.8%. What was sequenced was peripheral blood. The origin of the receptors is a man aged 45 to 65 with acute or convalescent COVID-19.

This chain links TRBV3-1 (or the pseudogene TRBV3-2) with TRBJ1-3; tentatively, D is TRBD1 (5 bases). Trimming took 6 bases from V and 0 from J, leaving 9 bases between them. The CDR3 is 14 residues long. Germline values: CDR1 LGHDT, CDR2 YNNKEL (reference sequence). The CDR3 here is CASSRQSSGNTIYF. The CDR3 region has the DNA TGTGCCAGCAGTCGACAGTCCTCTGGAAACACCATATATTTT.

The CDR3 bases are TGTGCCAGCAGCCTCGGGACTAGCGGGTGGTCTAAAGGAGAGACCCAGTACTTC. It encodes CASSLGTSGWSKGETQYF. The chain couples TRBV9 to TRBJ2-5; 12 positions agree with TRBD2. The V and J ends lost 4 bases and 4 bases, in that order; junction bases with no gene match: 14. The CDR3 spans 18 residues. CDR1 SGDLS and CDR2 YYNGEE come from the germline V gene. Drawing the rest from reference TRBV9 and TRBJ2-5, the complete variable domain is DSGVTQTPKHLITATGQRVTLRCSPRSGDLSVYWYQQSLDQGLQFLIQYYNGEERAKGNILERFSAQQFPDLHSELNLSSLELGDSALYFCASSLGTSGWSKGETQYFGPGTRLLVL.

This sequence joins TRBV19 and TRBJ1-5; tentative D call: TRBD1 (5 bases). The ends were cut back, 3 bases at V and 3 bases at J, with 9 bases in the middle. Germline-derived CDR1 and CDR2 are LNHDA and SQIVND (reference sequence). The CDR3 is made up of 14 amino acids. Here the CDR3 reads CASSIGQVNQPQHF. CDR3 in DNA: TGTGCCAGTAGTATTGGACAAGTCAATCAGCCCCAGCATTTT.

V and J are TRBV18 and TRBJ1-1; 10 bases map to TRBD1. The CDR3 consists of 16 residues. Trimming took 6 bases from V and 3 from J; bases not matched to a gene: 10. Germline values: CDR1 KGHSH, CDR2 LQKENI. This CDR3 is CASSHGQGGGDTEAFF. CDR3 DNA: TGTGCCAGCTCCCACGGACAGGGGGGAGGGGACACTGAAGCTTTCTTT.

CDR3 region: CASSEWGLGYTF. The CDR3 bases are TGTGCCAGCAGTGAATGGGGGCTTGGCTACACCTTC. The V call is TRBV2, the J call TRBJ1-2, with TRBD1 as a possible D gene (6 bases). The CDR3 extends over 12 amino acids. In germline, CDR1 is SNHLY, CDR2 FYNNEI. The ends were cut back, 2 bases at V and 7 bases at J, with 8 bases in the middle.

The J gene is TRBJ1-1, the V gene TRBV5-1; D not resolved. V lost 4 bases to trimming and J lost 6 bases, with 22 bases between them. The germline gives CDR1 SGHRS, CDR2 YFSETQ. The CDR3 totals 16 residues. The CDR3 reads CASSLGIGNLIAEAFF. As DNA, the CDR3 is TGCGCCAGCAGCCTCGGAATCGGGAACCTGATTGCTGAAGCTTTCTTT.

This clone has a handful of counts. J is TRBJ1-1 and V is TRBV30; 9 bases map to TRBD1. Germline V lookup: CDR1 GTSNPN, CDR2 SVGIG (reference sequence). This CDR3 comprises 15 residues. V lost 4 bases to trimming and J lost 4 bases; unmatched junction nucleotides: 10. CDR3 DNA sequence: TGTGCCTGGACCGTAGGCTGGGGACAGGGCACTGAAGCTTTCTTT. It codes for CAWTVGWGQGTEAFF.

This clone appeared a single time. The genes are TRBV19 and TRBJ1-2, with 8 bases identical to TRBD1. The V gene's germline CDR1 is LNHDA and CDR2 SQIVND (reference sequence). J was trimmed by 3 bases and V by 3 bases; bases with no gene match: 6. The CDR3 consists of 15 residues. CDR3 in DNA: TGTGCCAGTAGTATTATGGCAGGGGGCGACTATGGCTACACCTTC. Amino acids: CASSIMAGGDYGYTF.

The rearrangement links TRBV25-1 to TRBJ1-5; the match to TRBD1 covers 10 bases. This CDR3 is 15 amino acids long. V trimming: 3 bases; J trimming: 4 bases; junction bases outside the gene matches: 3. Germline values: CDR1 MGHDK, CDR2 SYGVNS. CDR3 loop: CASSDRTGGNQPQHF. For the CDR3, the DNA is TGTGCCAGCAGTGACCGGACAGGGGGAAATCAGCCCCAGCATTTT.

This sequence joins TRBV4-1 and TRBJ1-3, with 8 bases that match TRBD1. V was clipped by 1 base and J by 4 bases; unmatched bases: 9. The CDR3 runs 17 residues. The germline gives CDR1 MGHRA, CDR2 YSYEKL. The DNA of the CDR3 is TGCGCCAGCAGCCAAGGGGTTACGCAGGGGGCAGGAAACACCATATATTTT. Protein: CASSQGVTQGAGNTIYF.

The chain carries TRBV9 and TRBJ2-5, with D possibly TRBD2 on 5 matching bases. Trimming cost V 0 bases and J 4 bases, with 10 bases left between them. Germline V gene lookup returns CDR1 SGDLS and CDR2 YYNGEE. This CDR3 spans 14 amino acids. CDR3 nucleotides: TGTGCCAGCAGCGTAGATCGGGGTTCAGAGACCCAGTACTTC. This encodes CASSVDRGSETQYF.

The rearrangement links TRBV5-1 to TRBJ2-3, with TRBD1 matching 10 bases. Germline V CDR1 and CDR2: SGHRS, YFSETQ. This CDR3 is built from 16 residues. Trimming cost V 0 bases and J 4 bases; bases outside gene matches: 5. This CDR3 reads CASSLVMTGGPDTQYF. The CDR3 DNA follows: TGCGCCAGCAGCTTGGTTATGACAGGGGGCCCAGATACGCAGTATTTT.

This chain uses TRBV18 with TRBJ1-2; 8 positions match TRBD1. In germline, CDR1 is KGHSH, CDR2 LQKENI. V gave up 1 base and J gave up 2 bases; unmatched junction bases: 3. The CDR3 extends over 15 amino acids. CDR3 region: CASSPLRTGNYGYTF. CDR3 DNA sequence: TGTGCCAGCTCACCACTCCGGACAGGGAACTATGGCTACACCTTC.

The rearrangement links TRBV11-3 to TRBJ2-3; 8 bases are shared with TRBD1. CDR1 and CDR2 from the germline V gene are SGHNT and YENEEA. CDR3 length: 17 residues. V was clipped by 4 bases and J by 3 bases; unmatched bases: 12. CDR3 sequence: CASSSGARGLLTDTQYF. The CDR3 DNA is TGTGCCAGCAGCTCCGGGGCCAGGGGGCTTTTGACAGATACGCAGTATTTT.

This rearrangement joins TRBV7-8 to TRBJ1-5; D is uncertain. Trimming removed 1 base from V and 5 bases from J, with 9 bases in between. The germline V gene encodes CDR1 SGHVS and CDR2 FQNEAQ. This CDR3 spans 14 amino acids. The CDR3 region is CASSLDTIYQPQHF. The CDR3 nucleotides read TGTGCCAGCAGCTTAGATACAATTTATCAGCCCCAGCATTTT.

The chain links TRBV5-1 to TRBJ1-3, with 7 bases matching TRBD1. This CDR3 has 16 amino acids. V gave up 4 bases and J gave up 4 bases; unmatched junction bases: 11. Germline CDR1 SGHRS, CDR2 YFSETQ. The CDR3 spells CASSLTGATQGNTIYF. In nucleotides, the CDR3 is TGCGCCAGCAGCCTAACAGGGGCCACCCAGGGAAACACCATATATTTT.

The chain couples TRBV5-1 to TRBJ2-2; 9 nucleotides agree with TRBD1. The CDR3 extends over 14 amino acids. Germline CDR1 is SGHRS and CDR2 is YFSETQ. Trimming took 8 bases from V and 0 from J; bases not matched to a gene: 2. Written as DNA, the CDR3 is TGCGCCAGTGGACAGGGGTCGAACACCGGGGAGCTGTTTTTT. Protein product: CASGQGSNTGELFF.

This clone was seen only a few times. V and J are TRBV5-6 and TRBJ1-2, with no clear D. V lost 3 bases, J lost 3 bases, and 12 bases lay in between. Per germline, CDR1 SGHDT and CDR2 YYEEEE. The CDR3 runs to 14 residues. Written as DNA, the CDR3 is TGTGCCAGCAGCTCAAACAGAATTTACTATGGCTACACCTTC. Protein sequence: CASSSNRIYYGYTF.

Worth noting for this clone: At the DNA level, this CDR3 is encoded by other sequences in the same sample as well. The J gene is TRBJ1-5, the V gene TRBV12-3 or TRBV12-4; D not certain. The V end was cut by 3 bases, the J end by 2 bases, with 5 bases between. The CDR3 covers 13 residues. The CDR3, as DNA: TGTGCCAGCAGTTTCGGTCGCAATCAGCCCCAGCATTTT. Its protein product is CASSFGRNQPQHF.

Regarding this clone: Within the sample, other DNA sequences also encode this same CDR3. The chain links TRBV19 to TRBJ1-5; possible D gene TRBD1, 5 bases. The germline V and J ends were trimmed by 1 base and 1 base, with 11 bases remaining between them. The CDR3 is made up of 16 amino acids. Germline V gene lookup returns CDR1 LNHDA and CDR2 SQIVND (reference sequence). CDR3 nucleotides: TGTGCCAGTAGTATAGGGCAGGGCAGGAGCAATCAGCCCCAGCATTTT. The encoded protein is CASSIGQGRSNQPQHF.

The V gene is TRBV4-1, the J gene TRBJ1-1, with a possible D match to TRBD1 (6 bases). Germline CDR1 and CDR2: MGHRA and YSYEKL. V dropped 0 bases and J dropped 4 bases, with 24 bases sitting between them. CDR3 length: 19 residues. CDR3 DNA: TGCGCCAGCAGCCAAGAGGGCACAGGGCGTCGGTACAGGGCCACTGAAGCTTTCTTT. This sequence encodes CASSQEGTGRRYRATEAFF.

This chain connects TRBV25-1 to TRBJ1-4; D perhaps matches TRBD1 (5 bases). The CDR3 spans 17 residues. V dropped 1 base and J dropped 2 bases, with 14 bases sitting between them. CDR1 is MGHDK, CDR2 SYGVNS, per germline. CDR3 in DNA: TGTGCCAGCAGTGAATTTGTAGGGGCGCAGACTAATGAAAAACTGTTTTTT. Translation gives CASSEFVGAQTNEKLFF.

The chain uses TRBV11-2 and TRBJ1-2, with TRBD1 matching 7 bases. Trimming cost V 1 base and J 4 bases; bases outside gene matches: 6. The CDR3 is made up of 15 amino acids. Germline V gives CDR1 SGHAT, CDR2 FQNNGV. For the CDR3, the DNA is TGTGCCAGCAGCTTAGTGACAGGGACGGCCTATGGCTACACCTTC. Protein product: CASSLVTGTAYGYTF. Supplemented by reference TRBV11-2 and TRBJ1-2, the full variable domain reads EAGVAQSPRYKIIEKRQSVAFWCNPISGHATLYWYQQILGQGPKLLIQFQNNGVVDDSQLPKDRFSAERLKGVDSTLKIQPAKLEDSAVYLCASSLVTGTAYGYTFGSGTRLTVV.

This clone has just one count. The gene calls are TRBV5-4 and TRBJ1-3; a weak D match, TRBD1 (5 bases). CDR1 is SGHNT, CDR2 YYREEE, per germline (reference sequence). V was pared by 0 bases and J by 4 bases, with 11 bases between. The CDR3 contains 15 residues. This CDR3 is CASSLAGASGNTIYF. The CDR3 coding sequence is TGTGCCAGCAGCTTGGCTGGGGCGTCGGGAAACACCATATATTTT. The full variable domain, with the rest looked up from reference TRBV5-4 and TRBJ1-3, is ETGVTQSPTHLIKTRGQQVTLRCSSQSGHNTVSWYQQALGQGPQFIFQYYREEENGRGNFPPRFSGLQFPNYSSELNVNALELDDSALYLCASSLAGASGNTIYFGEGSWLTVV.

The chain is built from TRBV6-5 and TRBJ1-2; 7 nucleotides align to TRBD1. From germline, CDR1 is MNHEY and CDR2 SVGAGI. This CDR3 is 14 amino acids long. J gave up 6 bases and V 6 bases, and 10 bases lay outside the gene matches. The CDR3: CASSPTDRVHGYTF. Written as DNA, the CDR3 is TGTGCCAGCAGCCCAACCGACAGGGTCCATGGCTACACCTTC.

The chain employs TRBV7-8 and TRBJ2-1, with D possibly being TRBD2 (6 bases). The germline V and J ends were trimmed by 1 base and 3 bases, with 10 bases remaining between them. The CDR3 runs to 15 residues. From germline, CDR1 is SGHVS and CDR2 FQNEAQ. The CDR3 protein is CASSLGQAGYNEQFF. The CDR3 nucleotides read TGTGCCAGCAGCTTAGGGCAAGCGGGCTACAATGAGCAGTTCTTC. Looking up the rest from reference TRBV7-8 and TRBJ2-1 gives the full variable domain: GAGVSQSPRYKVAKRGQDVALRCDPISGHVSLFWYQQALGQGPEFLTYFQNEAQLDKSGLPSDRFFAERPEGSVSTLKIQRTQQEDSAVYLCASSLGQAGYNEQFFGPGTRLTVL.

The chain is built from TRBV5-6 and TRBJ2-2; 11 bases match TRBD2. The CDR3 is 18 residues long. Trimming removed 0 bases from V and 2 bases from J; junction bases left unmatched: 6. Germline lookup yields CDR1 SGHDT and CDR2 YYEEEE. The CDR3 reads CASSLALAGGPNTGELFF. In DNA, the CDR3 is TGTGCCAGCAGCTTGGCCCTAGCGGGGGGTCCAAACACCGGGGAGCTGTTTTTT.